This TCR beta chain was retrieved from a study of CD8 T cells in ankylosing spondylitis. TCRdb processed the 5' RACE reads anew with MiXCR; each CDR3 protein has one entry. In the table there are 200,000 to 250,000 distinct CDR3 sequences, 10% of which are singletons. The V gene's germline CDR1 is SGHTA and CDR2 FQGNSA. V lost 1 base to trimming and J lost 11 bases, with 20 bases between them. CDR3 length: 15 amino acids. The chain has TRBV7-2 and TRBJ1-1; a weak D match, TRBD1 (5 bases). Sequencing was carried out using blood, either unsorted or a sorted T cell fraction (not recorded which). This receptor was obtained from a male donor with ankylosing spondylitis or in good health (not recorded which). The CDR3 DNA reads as TGTGCCAGCAGCTTAGGCTTCGAGGGACCTCATGGGGCTTTCTTT. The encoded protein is CASSLGFEGPHGAFF.